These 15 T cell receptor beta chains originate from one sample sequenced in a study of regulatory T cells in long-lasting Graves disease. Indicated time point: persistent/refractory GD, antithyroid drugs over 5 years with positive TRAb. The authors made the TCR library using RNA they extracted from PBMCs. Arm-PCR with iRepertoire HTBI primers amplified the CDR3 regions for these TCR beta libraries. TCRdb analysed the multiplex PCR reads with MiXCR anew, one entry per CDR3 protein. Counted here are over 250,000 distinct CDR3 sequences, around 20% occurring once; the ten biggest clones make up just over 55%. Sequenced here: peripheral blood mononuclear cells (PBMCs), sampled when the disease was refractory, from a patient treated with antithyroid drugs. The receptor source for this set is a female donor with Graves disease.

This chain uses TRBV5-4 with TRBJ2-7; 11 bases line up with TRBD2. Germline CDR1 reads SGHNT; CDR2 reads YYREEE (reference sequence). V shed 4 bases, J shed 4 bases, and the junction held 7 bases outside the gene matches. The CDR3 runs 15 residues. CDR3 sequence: CASSETSGRRYEQYF. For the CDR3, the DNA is TGTGCCAGCAGCGAAACTAGCGGGAGAAGGTACGAGCAGTACTTC.

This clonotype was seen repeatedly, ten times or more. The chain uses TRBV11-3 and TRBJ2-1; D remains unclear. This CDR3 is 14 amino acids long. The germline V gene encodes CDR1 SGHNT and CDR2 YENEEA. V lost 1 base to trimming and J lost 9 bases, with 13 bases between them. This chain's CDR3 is CASSLGSAEGEQFF. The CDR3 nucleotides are TGTGCCAGCAGCTTAGGTAGTGCCGAAGGTGAGCAGTTCTTC.

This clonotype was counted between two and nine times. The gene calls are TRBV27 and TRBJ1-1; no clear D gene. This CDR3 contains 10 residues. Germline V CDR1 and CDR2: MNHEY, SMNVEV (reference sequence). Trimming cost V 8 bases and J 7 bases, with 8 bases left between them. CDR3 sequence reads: CASPQDEAFF. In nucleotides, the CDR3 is TGTGCCAGCCCTCAGGATGAAGCTTTCTTT.

DNA for the CDR3: TGTGCCACCAGTGGGGCAGGGAGCAATCAGCCCCAGCATTTT. Its protein is CATSGAGSNQPQHF. The chain recombines TRBV24-1 with TRBJ1-5; D is perhaps TRBD1 (5 bases). This CDR3 region has 14 residues. The V end was cut by 5 bases, the J end by 1 base, with 8 bases between. Germline V gives CDR1 KGHDR, CDR2 SFDVKD.

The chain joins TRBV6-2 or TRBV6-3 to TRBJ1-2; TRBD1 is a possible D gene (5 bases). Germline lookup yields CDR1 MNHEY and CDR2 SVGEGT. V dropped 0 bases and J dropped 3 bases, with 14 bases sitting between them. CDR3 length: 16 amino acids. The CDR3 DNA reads TGTGCCAGCAGTTACTCGGGGCCCAACCAGGACTATGGCTACACCTTC. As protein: CASSYSGPNQDYGYTF.

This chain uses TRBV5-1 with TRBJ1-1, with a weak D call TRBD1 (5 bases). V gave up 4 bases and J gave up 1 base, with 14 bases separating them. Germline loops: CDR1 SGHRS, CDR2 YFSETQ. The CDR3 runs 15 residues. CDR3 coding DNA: TGCGCCAGCAGCACCTTACAGGTGGGGAACACTGAAGCTTTCTTT. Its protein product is CASSTLQVGNTEAFF. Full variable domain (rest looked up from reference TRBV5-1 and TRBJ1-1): KAGVTQTPRYLIKTRGQQVTLSCSPISGHRSVSWYQQTPGQGLQFLFEYFSETQRNKGNFPGRFSGRQFSNSRSEMNVSTLELGDSALYLCASSTLQVGNTEAFFGQGTRLTVV.

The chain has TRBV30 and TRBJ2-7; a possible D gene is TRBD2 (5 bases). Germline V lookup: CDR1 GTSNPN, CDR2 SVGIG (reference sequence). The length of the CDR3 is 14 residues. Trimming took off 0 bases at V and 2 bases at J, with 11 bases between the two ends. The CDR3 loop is CAWSVPSGTYEQYF. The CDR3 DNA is TGTGCCTGGAGTGTACCATCGGGAACCTACGAGCAGTACTTC. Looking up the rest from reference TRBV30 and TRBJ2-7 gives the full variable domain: SQTIHQWPATLVQPVGSPLSLECTVEGTSNPNLYWYRQAAGRGLQLLFYSVGIGQISSEVPQNLSASRPQDRQFILSSKKLLLSDSGFYLCAWSVPSGTYEQYFGPGTRLTVT.

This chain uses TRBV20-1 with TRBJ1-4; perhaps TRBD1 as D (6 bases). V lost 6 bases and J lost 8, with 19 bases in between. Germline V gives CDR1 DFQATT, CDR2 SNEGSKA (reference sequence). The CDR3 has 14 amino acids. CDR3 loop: CSARGQELTEKLFF. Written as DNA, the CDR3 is TGCAGTGCCCGGGGACAAGAATTGACCGAAAAACTGTTTTTT.

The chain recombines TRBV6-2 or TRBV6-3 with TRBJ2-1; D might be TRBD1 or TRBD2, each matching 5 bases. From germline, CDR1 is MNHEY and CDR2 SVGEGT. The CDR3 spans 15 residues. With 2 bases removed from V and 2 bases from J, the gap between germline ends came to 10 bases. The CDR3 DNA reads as TGTGCCAGCAGTTACGAGGGACCCGCCTACAATGAGCAGTTCTTC. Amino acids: CASSYEGPAYNEQFF.

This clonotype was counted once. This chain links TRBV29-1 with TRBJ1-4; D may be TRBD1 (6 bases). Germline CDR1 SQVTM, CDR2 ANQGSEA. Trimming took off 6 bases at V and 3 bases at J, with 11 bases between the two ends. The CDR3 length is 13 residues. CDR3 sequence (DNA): TGCAGCGTCTCTGGGGGCCCTAATGAAAAACTGTTTTTT. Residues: CSVSGGPNEKLFF.

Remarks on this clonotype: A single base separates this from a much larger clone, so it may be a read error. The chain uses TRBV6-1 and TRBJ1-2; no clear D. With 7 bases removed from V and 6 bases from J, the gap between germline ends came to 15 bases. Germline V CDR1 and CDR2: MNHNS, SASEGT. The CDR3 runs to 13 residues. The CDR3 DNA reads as TGTGCCAGCAAACTTCGGGGTGGCCATGGCTACACCTTC. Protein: CASKLRGGHGYTF.

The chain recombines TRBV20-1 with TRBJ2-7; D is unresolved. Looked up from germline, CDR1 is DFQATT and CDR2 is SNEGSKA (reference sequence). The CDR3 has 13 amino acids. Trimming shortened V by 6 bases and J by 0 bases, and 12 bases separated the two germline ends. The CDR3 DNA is TGCAGTGCGGCGACTGGCGTCTCCTACGAGCAGTACTTC. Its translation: CSAATGVSYEQYF.

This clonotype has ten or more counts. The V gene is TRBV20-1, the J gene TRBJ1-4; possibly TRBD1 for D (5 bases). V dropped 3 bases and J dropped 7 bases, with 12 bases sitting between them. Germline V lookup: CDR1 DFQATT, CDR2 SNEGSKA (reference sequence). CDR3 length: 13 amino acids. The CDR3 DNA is TGCAGTGCTAGTGCGGGACGATTTGAAAAACTGTTTTTT. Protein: CSASAGRFEKLFF.

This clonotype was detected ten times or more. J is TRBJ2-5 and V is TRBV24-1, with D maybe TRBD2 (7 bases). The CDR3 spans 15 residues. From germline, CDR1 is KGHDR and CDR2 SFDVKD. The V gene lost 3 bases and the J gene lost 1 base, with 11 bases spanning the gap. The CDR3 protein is CATSDQRDIQETQYF. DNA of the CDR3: TGTGCCACCAGTGATCAGCGGGACATCCAAGAGACCCAGTACTTC.

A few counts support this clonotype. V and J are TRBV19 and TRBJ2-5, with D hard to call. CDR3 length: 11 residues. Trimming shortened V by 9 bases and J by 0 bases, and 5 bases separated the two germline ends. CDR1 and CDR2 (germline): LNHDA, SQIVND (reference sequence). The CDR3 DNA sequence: TGTGCCAGCGCGGACCAAGAGACCCAGTACTTC. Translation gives CASADQETQYF. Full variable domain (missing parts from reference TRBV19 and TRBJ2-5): DGGITQSPKYLFRKEGQNVTLSCEQNLNHDAMYWYRQDPGQGLRLIYYSQIVNDFQKGDIAEGYSVSREKKESFPLTVTSAQKNPTAFYLCASADQETQYFGPGTRLLVL.